A single sample gave rise to the 17 T cell receptor beta chains below, sequenced in a study of beta chain features in type 1 diabetes (dated by TCRdb to 2016 to 2018). Antigen specificity for these receptors is unknown. The library was prepared using the immunoSEQ multiplex PCR assay. All of the isolated RNA was reverse transcribed with the High Capacity cDNA Reverse Transcription Kit, so expressed TCRB transcripts were sequenced. The source is immuneACCESS, and TCRdb retained only in-frame sequences with V and J called. Part of the clones is not carried over; for the studies checked, unresolved V genes explain less than half of this, and the remainder is unexplained. The sample profile shows over 300,000 clones; 7% to 10% of them were found once. The top ten clones comprise around 1% of the sample. Overall study outcomes, separate from this receptor: Type 1 diabetes patients showed a moderate but significant shortening of TCRB CDR3 length in all four CD4+ subsets.

What was sequenced was central memory CD4+ T cells from blood. These receptors came from a man in his thirties or forties with type 1 diabetes.

The sample holds a few counts of this clone. The chain combines TRBV2 with TRBJ2-3, with 10 bases that match TRBD2. Germline CDR1 SNHLY, CDR2 FYNNEI. This CDR3 has 14 residues. J lost 5 bases, V lost 6 bases, and 5 bases had no gene match. The CDR3 loop is CASRGGLAIDTQYF. The CDR3 coding sequence is TGTGCCAGCAGGGGGGGACTAGCGATAGATACGCAGTATTTT.

This rearrangement joins TRBV28 to TRBJ2-1; no firm D call. Germline V CDR1 and CDR2: MDHEN, SYDVKM. The CDR3 spans 13 residues. Trimming took 3 bases from V and 6 from J, leaving 9 bases between them. CDR3: CASSFRQFNEQFF. CDR3 sequence (DNA): TGTGCCAGCAGTTTTAGGCAATTCAATGAGCAGTTCTTC.

The V gene is TRBV27, the J gene TRBJ2-7, with 7 positions matching TRBD1. With 5 bases clipped from V and 5 bases from J, the junction kept 15 bases outside the gene matches. Germline V lookup: CDR1 MNHEY, CDR2 SMNVEV (reference sequence). This CDR3 contains 16 residues. The CDR3 coding sequence is TGTGCCAGCAGTCCCCGACAGGGCCCCCTTCGGAACGAGCAGTACTTC. Translated, it gives CASSPRQGPLRNEQYF.

This clone was seen more than once but under ten times. The chain combines TRBV11-2 with TRBJ1-3, with D hard to call. Germline CDR1 and CDR2: SGHAT and FQNNGV. V dropped 5 bases and J dropped 4 bases, with 15 bases sitting between them. CDR3 size: 15 residues. CDR3 protein: CASSQAYGEGNTIYF. The CDR3 DNA is TGTGCCAGCAGCCAAGCGTATGGGGAAGGAAACACCATATATTTT.

This clone has only a few counts. V usage is TRBV12-2 and J usage is TRBJ1-5; TRBD1, as called in the table, went unchecked against the DNA. TRBV12-2 is a listed pseudogene. There are 18 residues in the CDR3. CDR3 coding DNA: TGTGCAAGTCGCTTAGCCACGAAAACAGGGGACTGCAATCAGCCCCAGCATTTT. Its protein is CASRLATKTGDCNQPQHF.

This clone was picked up a small number of times. The rearrangement links TRBV10-3 to TRBJ2-1; perhaps TRBD2 as D (6 bases). The CDR3 extends over 14 amino acids. The germline V and J ends were trimmed by 4 bases and 1 base, with 8 bases remaining between them. Germline V gene sequence: CDR1 ENHRY, CDR2 SYGVKD. The CDR3 reads CAISVEGSYNEQFF. DNA of the CDR3: TGTGCCATCAGTGTGGAGGGTTCCTACAATGAGCAGTTCTTC.

This clone was seen a few times. The chain combines TRBV21-1 with TRBJ1-1; the D call of TRBD1 is as the table states it, not checked on the DNA. TRBV21-1 is noted as a pseudogene. The CDR3 has 14 residues. The DNA for the CDR3 is TGTGCCAGCACCGAACGGACACTGAACACTGAAGCTTTCTTT. This gives the protein CASTERTLNTEAFF.

This chain uses TRBV5-4 with TRBJ1-2; TRBD1 agrees at 7 bases. The ends lost 4 bases at V and 1 base at J; junction bases unmatched: 4. The CDR3 spans 14 residues. CDR1 and CDR2 from the germline V gene are SGHNT and YYREEE (reference sequence). CDR3 region: CASSRGTVNYGYTF. DNA of the CDR3: TGTGCCAGCAGCAGGGGGACAGTTAACTATGGCTACACCTTC.

This rearrangement joins TRBV18 to TRBJ1-5, with 7 bases fitting TRBD1. The CDR3 spans 13 residues. V shed 5 bases, J shed 7 bases, and the junction held 5 bases outside the gene matches. Germline loops: CDR1 KGHSH, CDR2 LQKENI. The CDR3 DNA reads TGTGCCAGCTCAACAGGGGCGGAGCAGCCCCAGCATTTT. This codes for CASSTGAEQPQHF.

This chain joins TRBV6-1 and TRBJ1-2, with a possible D match to TRBD1 (6 bases). V was pared by 4 bases and J by 2 bases, with 8 bases between. Germline V gene lookup returns CDR1 MNHNS and CDR2 SASEGT. The CDR3 contains 13 residues. This chain's CDR3 is CASSAQGNYGYTF. DNA of the CDR3: TGTGCCAGCAGTGCCCAGGGGAACTATGGCTACACCTTC.

This clone was seen only a few times. This chain uses TRBV28 with TRBJ1-2; D not resolved. The CDR3 totals 12 residues. Between the trimmed V and J ends, which lost 6 bases and 2 bases, there was a span of 7 bases. Germline V gene data show CDR1 as MDHEN and CDR2 as SYDVKM. This chain's CDR3 is CASSRINYGYTF. CDR3 sequence (DNA): TGTGCCAGCAGCCGAATCAACTATGGCTACACCTTC.

The chain recombines TRBV2 with TRBJ2-7; 7 nucleotides align to TRBD2. Germline V gene sequence: CDR1 SNHLY, CDR2 FYNNEI. This CDR3 spans 14 amino acids. V was clipped by 7 bases and J by 1 base; unmatched bases: 7. The CDR3 sequence is CASMVRRGSYEQYF. The CDR3 coding sequence is TGTGCCAGCATGGTTAGGCGGGGGTCCTACGAGCAGTACTTC.

The genes are TRBV9 and TRBJ2-1; 9 bases match TRBD2. The CDR3 is 14 amino acids. V dropped 5 bases and J dropped 8; count of bases not matched to a gene: 8. Germline CDR1 and CDR2: SGDLS and YYNGEE. In nucleotides, the CDR3 is TGTGCCAGCAGGGCGGGACTAGCCGGTCATGAGCAGTTCTTC. Its translation is CASRAGLAGHEQFF.

The gene calls are TRBV4-2 and TRBJ2-5; D is possibly TRBD2 (6 bases). In germline, CDR1 is LGHNA, CDR2 YNFKEQ. V was pared by 0 bases and J by 4 bases, with 27 bases between. The CDR3 consists of 20 residues. The CDR3 loop is CASSQDPTGLERRARETQYF. The CDR3 nucleotides are TGTGCCAGCAGCCAAGATCCGACGGGACTCGAGCGAAGAGCGAGAGAGACCCAGTACTTC.

A few counts support this clone. The rearrangement joins TRBV2 to TRBJ1-2, with 8 bases fitting TRBD1. After removal of 6 bases from V and 7 bases from J, the junction contained 10 bases not matched to a gene. This CDR3 region has 14 residues. The germline V gene encodes CDR1 SNHLY and CDR2 FYNNEI. CDR3 loop: CASSPQGAGRGYTF. DNA of the CDR3: TGTGCCAGCAGCCCCCAGGGGGCCGGGCGTGGCTACACCTTC.

This clone was picked up a small number of times. The V gene is TRBV2, the J gene TRBJ1-1; the match to TRBD1 covers 9 bases. V lost 7 bases and J lost 10; bases outside the gene matches: 10. Germline assignment: CDR1 SNHLY and CDR2 FYNNEI. This CDR3 has 13 residues. DNA of the CDR3: TGTGCCAGCACCCGGACAGGGGATGGGGGAGCTTTCTTT. As protein: CASTRTGDGGAFF.

The chain uses TRBV5-4 and TRBJ1-2; tentatively, D is TRBD1 (6 bases). Germline V gives CDR1 SGHNT, CDR2 YYREEE (reference sequence). This CDR3 is 14 amino acids long. V was trimmed by 0 bases and J by 7 bases, leaving 13 bases between them. This CDR3 is CASSLDRESSGYTF. The CDR3, as DNA: TGTGCCAGCAGCTTGGACAGGGAATCATCTGGCTACACCTTC. The full variable domain, completed using reference TRBV5-4 and TRBJ1-2, is ETGVTQSPTHLIKTRGQQVTLRCSSQSGHNTVSWYQQALGQGPQFIFQYYREEENGRGNFPPRFSGLQFPNYSSELNVNALELDDSALYLCASSLDRESSGYTFGSGTRLTVV.